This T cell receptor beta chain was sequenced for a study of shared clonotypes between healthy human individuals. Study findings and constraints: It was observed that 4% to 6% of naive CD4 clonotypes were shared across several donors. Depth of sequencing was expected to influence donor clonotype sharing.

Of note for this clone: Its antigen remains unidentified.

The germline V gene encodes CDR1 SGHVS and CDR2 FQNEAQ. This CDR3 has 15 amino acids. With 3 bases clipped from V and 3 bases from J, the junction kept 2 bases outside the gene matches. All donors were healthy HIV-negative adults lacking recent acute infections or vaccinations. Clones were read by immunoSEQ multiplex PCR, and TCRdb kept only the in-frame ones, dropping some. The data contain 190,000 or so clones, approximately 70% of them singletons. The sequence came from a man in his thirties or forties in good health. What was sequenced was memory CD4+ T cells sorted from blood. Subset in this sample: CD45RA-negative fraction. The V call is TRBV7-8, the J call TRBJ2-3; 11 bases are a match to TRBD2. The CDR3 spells CASSFSGRGTDTQYF. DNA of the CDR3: TGTGCCAGCAGCTTTAGCGGGAGGGGTACAGATACGCAGTATTTT.